Below, 12 T cell receptor beta chains from the same sample are listed, as sequenced in a study of early T cells in non-severe SARS-CoV-2 infection. From the 5' RACE reads, TCRdb called clonotypes with MiXCR, one entry per CDR3 protein. The repertoire holds about 110,000 distinct CDR3 sequences, approximately 12% seen once, with approximately 4% in the top ten. The sample here was whole blood, taken at baseline. Every receptor here comes from an adult who was a healthcare worker with PCR-confirmed SARS-CoV-2 infection or an uninfected control (not recorded which).

The chain employs TRBV28 and TRBJ2-6, with 7 bases that match TRBD1. The CDR3 has 15 amino acids. J gave up 0 bases and V 10 bases, and 6 bases lay outside the gene matches. Germline V lookup: CDR1 MDHEN, CDR2 SYDVKM. DNA for the CDR3: TGTGCCACCCAGACAGGGTCCTCTGGGGCCAACGTCCTGACTTTC. Translating it yields CATQTGSSGANVLTF.

CDR3 coding DNA: TGTGCCAGCAGTGAAAGGAGCGGGGGGGCCGCTGAGCAGTTCTTC. It codes for CASSERSGGAAEQFF. The chain has TRBV2 and TRBJ2-1; 10 bases map to TRBD2. There are 15 residues in the CDR3. Trimming took 2 bases from V and 9 from J; bases not matched to a gene: 7. CDR1 and CDR2 (germline): SNHLY, FYNNEI.

V and J are TRBV7-2 and TRBJ2-2; D gene unclear. V lost 2 bases to trimming and J lost 3 bases, with 7 bases between them. The CDR3 extends over 14 amino acids. Per germline, CDR1 SGHTA and CDR2 FQGNSA. CDR3 protein: CASSLSQYTGELFF. For the CDR3, the DNA is TGTGCCAGCAGCTTAAGTCAGTACACCGGGGAGCTGTTTTTT.

Ten or more counts support this clonotype. This chain uses TRBV29-1 with TRBJ1-2; the match to TRBD1 covers 8 bases. This CDR3 contains 14 residues. In germline, CDR1 is SQVTM, CDR2 ANQGSEA. Losses at the gene ends were 6 bases for V and 4 bases for J; bases not matched to a gene: 10. The DNA of the CDR3 is TGCAGCGTCGTCAACTGGACAGGGATCTATGGCTACACCTTC. Its protein is CSVVNWTGIYGYTF.

This clonotype came up many times. V gene TRBV5-1 combines with J gene TRBJ2-7; D is unresolved. Trimming took off 3 bases at V and 2 bases at J, with 15 bases between the two ends. The CDR3 runs to 15 residues. Germline CDR1 reads SGHRS; CDR2 reads YFSETQ. In DNA form, the CDR3 reads TGCGCCAGCAGCTCGCTCGGCGGTGACACCTACGAGCAGTACTTC. It encodes CASSSLGGDTYEQYF.

This clonotype showed up just a few times. The J gene is TRBJ2-1, the V gene TRBV4-1; 10 nucleotides agree with TRBD2. Germline loops: CDR1 MGHRA, CDR2 YSYEKL. With V trimmed by 4 bases and J by 6 bases, 6 bases remained unmatched. The CDR3 is 15 residues long. Here the CDR3 DNA reads TGCGCCAGCAGCCCCACTGGACTAGCGGCCAATGAGCAGTTCTTC. It translates to CASSPTGLAANEQFF.

This chain connects TRBV12-3 or TRBV12-4 to TRBJ2-7, with 10 bases that match TRBD1. CDR3 length: 15 residues. With V trimmed by 2 bases and J by 1 base, 2 bases remained unmatched. The CDR3 sequence: CASSLRTGGSYEQYF. In nucleotides, the CDR3 is TGTGCCAGCAGTTTAAGGACAGGGGGGTCCTACGAGCAGTACTTC.

The rearrangement uses TRBV13 and TRBJ2-7; 10 bases align to TRBD2. The CDR3 sequence is 16 residues long. V lost 1 base and J lost 4; bases outside the gene matches: 7. In germline, CDR1 is PRHDT, CDR2 FYEKMQ (reference sequence). The CDR3: CASSLVSSGGPYEQYF. CDR3 coding DNA: TGTGCCAGCAGCTTAGTTTCTAGCGGGGGCCCTTACGAGCAGTACTTC. The full variable domain, completed using reference TRBV13 and TRBJ2-7, is AAGVIQSPRHLIKEKRETATLKCYPIPRHDTVYWYQQGPGQDPQFLISFYEKMQSDKGSIPDRFSAQQFSDYHSELNMSSLELGDSALYFCASSLVSSGGPYEQYFGPGTRLTVT.

This clonotype was observed at least ten times. The V and J genes are TRBV20-1 and TRBJ1-5, with 8 nucleotides matching TRBD1. CDR3 length equals 14 residues. V lost 3 bases and J lost 7; bases outside the gene matches: 8. CDR1 DFQATT and CDR2 SNEGSKA come from the germline V gene (reference sequence). The CDR3 is CSARDDRGYQPQHF. CDR3 nucleotide sequence: TGCAGTGCTAGGGATGACAGGGGTTACCAGCCCCAGCATTTT.

The chain has TRBV7-3 and TRBJ2-1; D gene ambiguous. The CDR3 spans 15 residues. The germline gives CDR1 SGHTA, CDR2 FQGTGA. The V gene lost 5 bases and the J gene lost 4 bases, with 15 bases spanning the gap. The CDR3 sequence is CASSLAPFGYNEQFF. As DNA, the CDR3 is TGTGCCAGCAGCCTTGCTCCCTTTGGGTACAATGAGCAGTTCTTC.

This clonotype occurred many times. The chain carries TRBV14 and TRBJ1-1; the D gene is possibly TRBD1 (5 bases). Germline V gene sequence: CDR1 SGHDN, CDR2 FVKESK. This CDR3 has 15 amino acids. V was trimmed by 1 base and J by 0 bases, leaving 9 bases between them. CDR3 residues: CASSQAQGMNTEAFF. As DNA, the CDR3 is TGTGCCAGCAGCCAAGCTCAGGGCATGAACACTGAAGCTTTCTTT.

The rearrangement links TRBV20-1 to TRBJ1-6; D call uncertain. The CDR3 sequence is 11 residues long. Germline V gene lookup returns CDR1 DFQATT and CDR2 SNEGSKA (reference sequence). V was shortened by 6 bases and J by 8 bases, with 8 bases between the two germline ends. The CDR3 nucleotides read TGCAGTGCCCCCGGAGATTCACCCCTCCACTTT. Protein: CSAPGDSPLHF.